The 6 T cell receptor beta chains given below trace back to one sample, sequenced in a study of CD8+ T cells in alopecia areata. Researchers sorted pooled cutaneous lymph node cells on the basis of CD4, CD8alpha, NKG2D, NKG2ACE and other markers. After isolation, RNA underwent reverse transcription to generate cDNA as the sequencing template. Only in-frame clones appear in the TCRdb table, and some are missing; sequencing was by immunoSEQ multiplex PCR. Singletons are absent from the sample, which has under 350,000 clones. The specimen was CD4+ T cells sorted from a lymph node. The receptors were sampled from a C3H/HeJ mouse with alopecia areata. The strain is characterized by the MHC haplotype H2-k.

About this clone itself: The germline and genes are mouse ones. The read ends 4 residues shy of where the CDR3 ends; the end is completed using the germline J gene. The J gene is TRBJ2-5, the V gene TRBV12-1; TRBD1 agrees at 10 bases. The V gene's germline CDR1 is SGHSN and CDR2 HYEKVE. This CDR3 spans 15 amino acids. The sequenced part of the CDR3 DNA is TGTGCCAGCTCTCTTGCCGGGACAGGGGAAGAC. This translates into CASSLAGTGED. Given in full, the CDR3 is CASSLAGTGEDTQYF.

About this clone: Genes here carry mouse names. The CDR3 region is CASRGTGWDEQYF. CDR3 DNA (partial): TGTGCCAGCAGGGGGACAGGGTGGGAT. The V call is TRBV13-1, the J call TRBJ2-7; 9 nucleotides agree with TRBD1. The read ends 4 residues before the CDR3 terminus; that terminus is restored from the germline J gene. This CDR3 spans 13 amino acids. Per germline, CDR1 NSHNY and CDR2 SYGAGN.

This clone came up a few times. Gene names and germline refer to mouse. The DNA ends 4 residues before the CDR3 does, and the rest of the CDR3 is filled in from the germline J gene. The chain couples TRBV5 to TRBJ1-1; D is possibly TRBD1 (5 bases). The CDR3 spans 14 residues. Germline values: CDR1 LGHNA, CDR2 YNLKQL (reference sequence). Trimming shortened V by 5 bases and J by 0 bases, and 10 bases separated the two germline ends. CDR3: CASSTQTANTEVFF. The covered CDR3 bases are TGTGCCAGCAGCACTCAGACAGCAAACACA.

Remarks on this clone: Each gene name is a mouse one. The CDR3 is cut off 4 residues early in the read; its end comes from the germline J gene. The rearrangement links TRBV14 to TRBJ2-7, with 8 bases fitting TRBD2. The CDR3 length is 14 residues. Germline V gives CDR1 SGHDT, CDR2 FRDEAV. V was pared by 1 base and J by 3 bases, with 3 bases of the junction left unmatched. The sequenced part of the CDR3 DNA is TGTGCCAGCAGTTTCGGGGGGGGCTTCTAT. Amino acid sequence: CASSFGGGFY. The full CDR3 protein reads CASSFGGGFYEQYF.

This clone appeared a few times. The gene names given are mouse names. Read sequence stops 4 residues before the CDR3 end, and the germline J gene provides the missing end. The chain combines TRBV1 with TRBJ2-1, with TRBD1 identical over 7 bases. This CDR3 is 15 amino acids long. V was pared by 3 bases and J by 3 bases, with 5 bases of the junction left unmatched. In germline, CDR1 is NSQYPW, CDR2 LRSPGD (reference sequence). The CDR3 bases that were read are TGCACCTGCAGTGCCGGGACAGACATCTATGCT. Translating it yields CTCSAGTDIYA. The full CDR3 is CTCSAGTDIYAEQFF.

Worth noting for this clone: Genes and germline come from the mouse. The sequenced fragment ends 4 residues before the CDR3 boundary, so the rest is inferred from the germline J gene. This sequence joins TRBV19 and TRBJ2-1; 7 nucleotides match TRBD2. The V segment lost 3 bases and the J segment 3 bases; nucleotides outside the gene matches: 3. Germline-derived CDR1 and CDR2 are FNHDT and SITEND (reference sequence). This CDR3 has 14 residues. The CDR3 loop reads CASSTWGIYAEQFF. The CDR3 bases that were read are TGTGCCAGCAGTACCTGGGGGATCTATGCT.